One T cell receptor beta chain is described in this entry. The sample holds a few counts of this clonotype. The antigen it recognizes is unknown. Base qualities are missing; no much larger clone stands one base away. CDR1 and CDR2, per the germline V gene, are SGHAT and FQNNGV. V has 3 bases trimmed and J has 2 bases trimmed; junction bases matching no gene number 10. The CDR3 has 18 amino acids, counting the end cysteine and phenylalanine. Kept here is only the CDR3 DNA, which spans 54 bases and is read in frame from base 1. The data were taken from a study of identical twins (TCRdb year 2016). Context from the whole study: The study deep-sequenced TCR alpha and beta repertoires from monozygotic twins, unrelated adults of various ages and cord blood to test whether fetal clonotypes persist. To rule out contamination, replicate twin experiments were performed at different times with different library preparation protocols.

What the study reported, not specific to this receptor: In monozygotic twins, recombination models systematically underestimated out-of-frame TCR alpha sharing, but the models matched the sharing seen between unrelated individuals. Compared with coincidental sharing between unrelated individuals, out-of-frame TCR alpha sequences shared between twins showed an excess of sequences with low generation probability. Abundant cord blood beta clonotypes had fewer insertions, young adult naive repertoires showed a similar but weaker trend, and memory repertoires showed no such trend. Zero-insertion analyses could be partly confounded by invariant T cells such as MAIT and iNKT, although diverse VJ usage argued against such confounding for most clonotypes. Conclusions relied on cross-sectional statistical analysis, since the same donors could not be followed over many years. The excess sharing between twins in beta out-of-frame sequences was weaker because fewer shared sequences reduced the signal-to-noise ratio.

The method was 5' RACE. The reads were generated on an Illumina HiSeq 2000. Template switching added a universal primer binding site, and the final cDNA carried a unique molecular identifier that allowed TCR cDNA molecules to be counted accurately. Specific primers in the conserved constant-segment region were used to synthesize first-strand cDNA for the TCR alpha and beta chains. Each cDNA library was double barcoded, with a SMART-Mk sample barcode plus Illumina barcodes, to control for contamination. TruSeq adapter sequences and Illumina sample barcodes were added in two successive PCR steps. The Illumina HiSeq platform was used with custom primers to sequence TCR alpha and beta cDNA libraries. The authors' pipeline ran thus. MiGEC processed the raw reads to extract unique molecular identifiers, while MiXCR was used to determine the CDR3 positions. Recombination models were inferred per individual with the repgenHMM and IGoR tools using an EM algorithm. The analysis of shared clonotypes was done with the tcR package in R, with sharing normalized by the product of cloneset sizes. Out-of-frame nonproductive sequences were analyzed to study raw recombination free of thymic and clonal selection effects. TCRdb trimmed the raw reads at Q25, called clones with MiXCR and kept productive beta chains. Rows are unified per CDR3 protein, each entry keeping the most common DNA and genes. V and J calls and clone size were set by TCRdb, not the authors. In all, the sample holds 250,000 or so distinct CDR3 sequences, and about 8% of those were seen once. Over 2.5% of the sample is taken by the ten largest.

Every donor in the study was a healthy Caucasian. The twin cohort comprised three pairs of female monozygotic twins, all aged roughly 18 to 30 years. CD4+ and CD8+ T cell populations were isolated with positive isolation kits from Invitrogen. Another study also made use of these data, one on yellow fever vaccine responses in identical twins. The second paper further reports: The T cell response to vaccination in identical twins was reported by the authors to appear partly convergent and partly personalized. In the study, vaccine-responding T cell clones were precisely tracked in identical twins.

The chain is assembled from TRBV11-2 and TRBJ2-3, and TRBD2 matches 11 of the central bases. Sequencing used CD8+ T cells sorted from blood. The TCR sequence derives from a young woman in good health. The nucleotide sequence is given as TGTGCCAGCAGCTTGAGGCAGGGACTAGCGGACTTCACAGATACGCAGTATTTT. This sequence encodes CASSLRQGLADFTDTQYF.